A selection of T cell receptor beta chains follows, all from one sample in a study of brain T cells in children with intractable seizures. The table came from immunoSEQ multiplex PCR; TCRdb's copy has only in-frame clones and leaves some out. The profile covers around 340,000 clones, with 93% appearing a single time and 5.7% taken by the ten largest. The sample here was peripheral blood, taken 4 to 5 months after surgery. The receptors derive from a boy under two years old with tuberous sclerosis and intractable seizures. Both conserved end residues are part of each CDR3. D genes are given only for firm matches.

CDR3nt	CDR3aa	j_gene	v_gene	d_gene
TGTGCCAGCAGTCCAATCGTGGGTTTGAACACTGAAGCTTTCTTT	CASSPIVGLNTEAFF	TRBJ1-1	TRBV28	NA
TGTGCCAGCAGCCCCCTCGGACAGGCAGCCTACGAGCAGTACTTC	CASSPLGQAAYEQYF	TRBJ2-7	TRBV6-5	TRBD1
TGTGCCAGCAGTTACTCGTTAGGGGGCGACTCCTACGAGCAGTACTTC	CASSYSLGGDSYEQYF	TRBJ2-7	TRBV6-2/TRBV6-3	TRBD1
TGTGCCAGCAGTGAACGTCATGCGAACACTGAAGCTTTCTTT	CASSERHANTEAFF	TRBJ1-1	TRBV6-1	NA
TGTGCCACCAGCAGAGATATGGGCCAAGAGACCCAGTACTTC	CATSRDMGQETQYF	TRBJ2-5	TRBV15	NA
TGTGCCAGCAGCCCCCCCGAGAGGCGGGACATTCAGTACTTC	CASSPPERRDIQYF	TRBJ2-4	TRBV2	NA
TGTGCCACCACACCGGGACAAAAAACCGGGGAGCTGTTTTTT	CATTPGQKTGELFF	TRBJ2-2	TRBV11-3	NA
TGTGCCAGCAGCATTGGCCCACAGGGCCGGGAGACCCAGTACTTC	CASSIGPQGRETQYF	TRBJ2-5	TRBV13	NA
TGTGCCAGCAGGGGCCCCGGCAGGGGCCGCTACGAGCAGTACTTC	CASRGPGRGRYEQYF	TRBJ2-7	TRBV6-5	NA
TGTGCCAGCAGTGGGCCGTGGGCCAAAAACATTCAGTACTTC	CASSGPWAKNIQYF	TRBJ2-4	TRBV2	NA
TGTGCCAGCAGTCTGGGACAGGCCATTAACTATGGCTACACCTTC	CASSLGQAINYGYTF	TRBJ1-2	TRBV2	TRBD1
TGTGCCACCAGTGATGGGACAGGGGGCTATCAGCCCCAGCATTTT	CATSDGTGGYQPQHF	TRBJ1-5	TRBV24-1	TRBD1
TGTGCCAGCAGCTCCCCACTAGCGGGAGACGTCAATGAGCAGTTCTTC	CASSSPLAGDVNEQFF	TRBJ2-1	TRBV5-4	TRBD2
TGTGCCTGGAGTACGGGACAGGGGGAGAGTGGTCAGCCCCAGCATTTT	CAWSTGQGESGQPQHF	TRBJ1-5	TRBV30	TRBD1
TGTGCCATCAGTGAGAGGGAGGGCAGGGGTGACTATGGCTACACCTTC	CAISEREGRGDYGYTF	TRBJ1-2	TRBV10-3	NA
TGTGCCAGTAGTATAGTCTTAGCCAACTCTGGGGCCAACGTCCTGACTTTC	CASSIVLANSGANVLTF	TRBJ2-6	TRBV19	NA
TGTGCCAGCAGCGTTCCTGGGCGCAATCAGCCCCAGCATTTT	CASSVPGRNQPQHF	TRBJ1-5	TRBV2	NA
TGTGCCAGCAGCCCGGAGACAGGGGGATACCCTGAAGCTTTCTTT	CASSPETGGYPEAFF	TRBJ1-1	TRBV14	TRBD1
TGTGCCAGCAGCTTAACGATTGCGATCTCCTATAATTCACCCCTCCACTTT	CASSLTIAISYNSPLHF	TRBJ1-6	TRBV7-2	NA
TGTGCCAGCAGCTTCAACGTGAGAGGCGAGCAGTACTTC	CASSFNVRGEQYF	TRBJ2-7	TRBV14	NA
TGCAGCGTTGAAATTCGTGGCTCCCTATCCTACAATGAGCAGTTCTTC	CSVEIRGSLSYNEQFF	TRBJ2-1	TRBV29-1	NA
TGTGCCATCAGTGAGTCGACGGACATACATGAAAAACTGTTTTTT	CAISESTDIHEKLFF	TRBJ1-4	TRBV10-3	NA
TGTGCCACCAGTGATCGAGGACTAGCGGGAGAGACCCAGTACTTC	CATSDRGLAGETQYF	TRBJ2-5	TRBV24-1	TRBD2